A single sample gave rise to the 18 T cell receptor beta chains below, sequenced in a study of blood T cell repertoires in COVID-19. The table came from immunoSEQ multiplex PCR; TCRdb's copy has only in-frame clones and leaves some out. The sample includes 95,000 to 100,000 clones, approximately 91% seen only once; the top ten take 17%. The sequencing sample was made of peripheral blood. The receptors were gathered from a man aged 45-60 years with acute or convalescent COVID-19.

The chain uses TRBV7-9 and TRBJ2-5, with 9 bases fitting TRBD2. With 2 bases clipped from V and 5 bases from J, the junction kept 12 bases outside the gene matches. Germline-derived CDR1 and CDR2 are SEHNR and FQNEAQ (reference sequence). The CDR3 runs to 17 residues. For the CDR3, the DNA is TGTGCCAGCAGCTTAAATAGCGGGGGCCCCCATCGGGAGACCCAGTACTTC. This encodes CASSLNSGGPHRETQYF.

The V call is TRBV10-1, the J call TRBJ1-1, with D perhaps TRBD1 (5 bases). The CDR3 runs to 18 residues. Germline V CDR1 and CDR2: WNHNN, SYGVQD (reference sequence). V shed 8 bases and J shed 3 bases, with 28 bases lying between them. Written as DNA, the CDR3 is TGCGCCAGCCCCCATATCAGAGCAGGGAAATTTTGCGACACTGAAGCTTTCTTT. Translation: CASPHIRAGKFCDTEAFF.

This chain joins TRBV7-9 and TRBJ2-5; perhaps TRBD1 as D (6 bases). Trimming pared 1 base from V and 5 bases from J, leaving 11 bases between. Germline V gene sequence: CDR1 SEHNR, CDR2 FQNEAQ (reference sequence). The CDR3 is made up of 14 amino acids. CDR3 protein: CASSLVAGVETQYF. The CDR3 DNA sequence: TGTGCCAGCAGCTTAGTAGCAGGGGTGGAGACCCAGTACTTC.

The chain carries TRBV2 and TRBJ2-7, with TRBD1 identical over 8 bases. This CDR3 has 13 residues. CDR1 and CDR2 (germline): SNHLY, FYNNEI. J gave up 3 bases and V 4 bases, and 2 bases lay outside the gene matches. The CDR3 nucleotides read TGTGCCAGCAGTGTGACAGGGGTCTACGAGCAGTACTTC. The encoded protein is CASSVTGVYEQYF.

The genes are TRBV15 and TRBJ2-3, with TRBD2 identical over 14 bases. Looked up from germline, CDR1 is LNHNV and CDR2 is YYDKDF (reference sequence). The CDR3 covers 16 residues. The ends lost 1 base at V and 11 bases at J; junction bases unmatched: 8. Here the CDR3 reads CATSRATGTSGGVQYF. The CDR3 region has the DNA TGTGCCACCAGCAGAGCTACAGGGACTAGCGGGGGTGTGCAGTATTTT.

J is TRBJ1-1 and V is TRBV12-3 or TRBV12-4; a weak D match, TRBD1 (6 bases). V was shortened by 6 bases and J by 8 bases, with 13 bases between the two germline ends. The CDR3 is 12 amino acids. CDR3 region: CASRIGGFEAFF. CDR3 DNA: TGTGCCAGCAGAATAGGGGGTTTCGAAGCTTTCTTT.

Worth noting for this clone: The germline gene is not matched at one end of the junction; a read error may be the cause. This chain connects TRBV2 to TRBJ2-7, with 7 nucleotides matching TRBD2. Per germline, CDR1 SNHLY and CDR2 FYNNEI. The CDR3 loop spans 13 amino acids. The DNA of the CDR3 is TGTGCCAGCAGTAGCCAGGGCACCCGGGCGGGAGACTTC. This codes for CASSSQGTRAGDF.

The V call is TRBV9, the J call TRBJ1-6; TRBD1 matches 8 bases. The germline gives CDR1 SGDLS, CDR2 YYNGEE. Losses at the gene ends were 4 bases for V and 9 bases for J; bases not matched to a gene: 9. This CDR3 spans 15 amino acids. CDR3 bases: TGTGCCAGCAGCCAGGGGGCCGCGGCGGGTTCACCCCTCCACTTT. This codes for CASSQGAAAGSPLHF.

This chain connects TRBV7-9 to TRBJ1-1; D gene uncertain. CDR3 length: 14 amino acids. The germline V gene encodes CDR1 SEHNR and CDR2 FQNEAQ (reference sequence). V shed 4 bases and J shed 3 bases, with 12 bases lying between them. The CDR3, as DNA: TGTGCCAGCAGCTCTACTGAACAGTACACTGAAGCTTTCTTT. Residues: CASSSTEQYTEAFF.

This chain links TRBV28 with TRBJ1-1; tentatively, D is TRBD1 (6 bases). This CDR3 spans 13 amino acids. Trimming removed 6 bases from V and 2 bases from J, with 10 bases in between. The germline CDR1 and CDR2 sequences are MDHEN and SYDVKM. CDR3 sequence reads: CASRLQGNTEAFF. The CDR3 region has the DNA TGTGCCAGCAGGCTACAGGGTAACACTGAAGCTTTCTTT.

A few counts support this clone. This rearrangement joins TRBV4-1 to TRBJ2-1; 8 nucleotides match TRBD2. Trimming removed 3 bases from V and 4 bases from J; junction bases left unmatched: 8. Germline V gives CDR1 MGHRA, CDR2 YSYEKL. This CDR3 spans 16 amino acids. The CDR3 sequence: CASSQRSGGSYNEQFF. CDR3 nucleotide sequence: TGCGCCAGCAGCCAGAGGAGCGGGGGCTCTTACAATGAGCAGTTCTTC.

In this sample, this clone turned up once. Here the CDR3 reads CASSQGDRVWETQYF. CDR3 coding DNA: TGTGCCAGCAGCCAAGGGGACAGGGTTTGGGAGACCCAGTACTTC. The gene calls are TRBV3-1 (or the pseudogene TRBV3-2) and TRBJ2-5; 9 bases match TRBD1. Germline lookup yields CDR1 LGHDT and CDR2 YNNKEL (reference sequence). The CDR3 covers 15 residues. After removal of 1 base from V and 5 bases from J, the junction contained 5 bases not matched to a gene.

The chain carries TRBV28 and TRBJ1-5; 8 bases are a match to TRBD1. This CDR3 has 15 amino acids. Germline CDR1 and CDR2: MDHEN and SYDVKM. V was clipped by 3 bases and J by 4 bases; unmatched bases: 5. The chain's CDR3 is CASSFSQGGNQPQHF. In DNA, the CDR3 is TGTGCCAGCAGTTTTTCACAGGGGGGGAATCAGCCCCAGCATTTT.

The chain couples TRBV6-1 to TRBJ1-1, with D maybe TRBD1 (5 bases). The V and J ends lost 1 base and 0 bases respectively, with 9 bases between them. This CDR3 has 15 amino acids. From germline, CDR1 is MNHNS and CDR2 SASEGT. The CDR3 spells CASSEGGDLNTEAFF. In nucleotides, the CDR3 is TGTGCCAGCAGTGAAGGGGGGGACCTGAACACTGAAGCTTTCTTT.

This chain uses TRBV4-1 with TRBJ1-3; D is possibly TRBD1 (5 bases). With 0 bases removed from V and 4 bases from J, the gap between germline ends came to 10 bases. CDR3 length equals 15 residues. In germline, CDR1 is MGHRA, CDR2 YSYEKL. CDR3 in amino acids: CASSQERGSGNTIYF. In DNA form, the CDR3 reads TGCGCCAGCAGCCAAGAACGGGGGTCGGGAAACACCATATATTTT.

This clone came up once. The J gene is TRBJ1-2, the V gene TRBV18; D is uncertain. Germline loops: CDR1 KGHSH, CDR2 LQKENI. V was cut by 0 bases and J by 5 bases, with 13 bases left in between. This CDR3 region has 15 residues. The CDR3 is CASSPPGVRGYGYTF. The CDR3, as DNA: TGTGCCAGCTCACCACCGGGCGTCCGCGGGTATGGCTACACCTTC.

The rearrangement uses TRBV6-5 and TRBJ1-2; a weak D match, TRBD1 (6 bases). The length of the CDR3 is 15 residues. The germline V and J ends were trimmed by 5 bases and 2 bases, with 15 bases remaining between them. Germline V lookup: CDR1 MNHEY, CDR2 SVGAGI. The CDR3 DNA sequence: TGTGCCAGCAGTAGAACGATAGACAGGAACTATGGCTACACCTTC. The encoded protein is CASSRTIDRNYGYTF.

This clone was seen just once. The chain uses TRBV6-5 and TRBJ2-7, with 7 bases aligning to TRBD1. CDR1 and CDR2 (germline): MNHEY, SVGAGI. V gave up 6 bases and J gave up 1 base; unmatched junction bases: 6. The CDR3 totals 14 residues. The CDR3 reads CASRRDSPSYEQYF. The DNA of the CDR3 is TGTGCCAGCAGACGGGACAGCCCGTCCTACGAGCAGTACTTC.